This T cell receptor beta chain was documented in a study of cytomegalovirus exposure and HLA in healthy donors. Germline CDR1 and CDR2: SGHAT and FQNNGV. The CDR3 sequence is 16 residues long. After removal of 2 bases from V and 6 bases from J, the junction contained 4 bases not matched to a gene. PCR primers comprised 60 Vbeta and 13 Jbeta primers. Sequencing was performed with immunoSEQ multiplex PCR; in TCRdb, only in-frame clones are kept and a portion is missing. The table has around 150,000 clones, over 80% seen once; the top ten hold 6.3%. Points on this clone: Its matching antigen is unknown.

Study results and caveats: According to a later analysis, most TCR beta chains associated with CMV appeared HLA-restricted. An apparent linkage of common viral pathogens to several of the most significant clusters emerged in a later analysis. Later analysis demonstrated an association between a missense DCLRE1C variant and TCR beta V- and J-gene trimming.

Sample: PBMCs. The gene calls are TRBV11-2 and TRBJ2-1; 13 nucleotides align to TRBD2. The source of this sequence is a male donor in good health and CMV-seropositive. CDR3 sequence: CASSLMGTSGVNEQFF. CDR3 DNA sequence: TGTGCCAGCAGCTTAATGGGGACTAGCGGGGTCAATGAGCAGTTCTTC.